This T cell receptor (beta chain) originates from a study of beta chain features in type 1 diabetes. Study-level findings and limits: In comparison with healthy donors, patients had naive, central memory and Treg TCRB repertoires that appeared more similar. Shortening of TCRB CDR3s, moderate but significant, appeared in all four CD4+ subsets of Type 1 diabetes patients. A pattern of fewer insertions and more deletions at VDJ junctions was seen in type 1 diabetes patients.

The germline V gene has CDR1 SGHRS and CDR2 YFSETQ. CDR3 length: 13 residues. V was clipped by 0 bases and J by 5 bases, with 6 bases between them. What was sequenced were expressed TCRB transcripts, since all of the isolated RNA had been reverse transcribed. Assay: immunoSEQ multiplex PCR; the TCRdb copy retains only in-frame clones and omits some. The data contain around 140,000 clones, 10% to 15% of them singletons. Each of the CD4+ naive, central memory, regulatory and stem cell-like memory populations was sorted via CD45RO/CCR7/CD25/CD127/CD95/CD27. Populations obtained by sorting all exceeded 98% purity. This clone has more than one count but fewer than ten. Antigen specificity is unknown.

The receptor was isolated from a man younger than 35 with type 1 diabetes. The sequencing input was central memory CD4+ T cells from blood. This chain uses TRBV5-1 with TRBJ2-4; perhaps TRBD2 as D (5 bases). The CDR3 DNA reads TGCGCCAGCAGCTTGGACGGGGAAAACATTCAGTACTTC. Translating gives CASSLDGENIQYF.